This T cell receptor (beta chain) was obtained from a study of metastatic and nonmetastatic thyroid tumors. In its sample, this clone was seen a few times. Being one base from a much bigger clone, this may be a read error. Between the trimmed V and J ends, which lost 5 bases and 2 bases, there was a span of 12 bases. The CDR3 sequence is 14 residues long. Germline V gene lookup returns CDR1 SNHLY and CDR2 FYNNEI. TCRdb reprocessed the PCR reads via MiXCR. The sample includes roughly 63,000 clones, around 15% seen only once; the top ten take over 9%. All patients were untreated before thyroid surgery. V is TRBV2 and J is TRBJ1-1; no clear D. Source material: blood. The sequence was obtained from a male donor with papillary thyroid cancer or a benign thyroid nodule (not recorded which). Some clones in this sample may be carry-over from other donors' samples. The CDR3: CASSPHGSNTEAFF. Written as DNA, the CDR3 is TGTGCCAGCAGTCCCCACGGGAGTAACACTGAAGCTTTCTTT.